This record looks at one T cell receptor beta chain sequence and its context. The entry originates in a study of blood T cell repertoires in COVID-19. Germline V gives CDR1 KGHDR, CDR2 SFDVKD. The junction had 15 bases not matched to a gene; V was cut back by 7 bases and J by 2 bases. This CDR3 is built from 19 residues. Clones were read by immunoSEQ multiplex PCR, and TCRdb kept only the in-frame ones, dropping some. The profile shows approximately 230,000 clones, approximately 80% of them singletons. Input material: peripheral blood. The receptor was isolated from a woman aged 40 to 50 with active or convalescent COVID-19. The J gene is TRBJ2-6, the V gene TRBV24-1; 8 bases align to TRBD1. CDR3 nucleotide sequence: TGTGCCACCAGAGATCCACCGGGACAGGAGAGTCCTGGGGCCAACGTCCTGACTTTC. Translation: CATRDPPGQESPGANVLTF.